The 23 T cell receptor beta chains below come from one sample, sequenced in a study of blood T cell repertoires in COVID-19. Only in-frame clones appear in the TCRdb table, and some are missing; sequencing was by immunoSEQ multiplex PCR. The data contain over 75,000 clones, just under 85% of them singletons. The material sequenced was peripheral blood. The origin of the receptors is a man aged 70-80 years with acute or convalescent COVID-19.

This chain uses TRBV2 with TRBJ1-4; TRBD1 aligns across 9 bases. The CDR3 has 16 residues. Germline assignment: CDR1 SNHLY and CDR2 FYNNEI. The V gene end was trimmed by 0 bases and the J gene end by 8 bases; junction bases not matched to a gene: 7. The CDR3 DNA reads as TGTGCCAGCAGTGAAGCATATGGGACAGGGAAGGAAAAACTGTTTTTT. This encodes CASSEAYGTGKEKLFF.

V usage is TRBV6-5 and J usage is TRBJ2-3; D may be TRBD2 (5 bases). From germline, CDR1 is MNHEY and CDR2 SVGAGI. This CDR3 comprises 13 residues. V was cut by 6 bases and J by 6 bases, with 13 bases left in between. CDR3 amino acids: CASRDGGLDTQYF. The CDR3 DNA reads as TGTGCCAGCAGGGACGGAGGTTTGGATACGCAGTATTTT.

The chain couples TRBV5-1 to TRBJ1-1; TRBD1 matches 11 bases. J gave up 5 bases and V 3 bases, and 18 bases lay outside the gene matches. Germline V gene sequence: CDR1 SGHRS, CDR2 YFSETQ. This CDR3 spans 19 amino acids. The CDR3 coding sequence is TGCGCCAGCAGCTCGGGACAGGGGGTGGCCCTCGCTCCGGCTACTGAAGCTTTCTTT. Translation gives CASSSGQGVALAPATEAFF.

The genes are TRBV7-2 and TRBJ2-1, with 8 bases lining up with TRBD2. The CDR3 loop spans 14 amino acids. The V and J ends lost 3 bases and 6 bases, in that order; junction bases with no gene match: 4. CDR1 SGHTA and CDR2 FQGNSA come from the germline V gene. CDR3 bases: TGTGCCAGCAGCTTGGGGCTAGCGGGCAATGAGCAGTTCTTC. This encodes CASSLGLAGNEQFF.

The rearrangement links TRBV3-1 (or the pseudogene TRBV3-2) to TRBJ1-5; D gene unclear. The V end lost 0 bases, the J end lost 9 bases, and 6 bases lay between the germline ends. Germline CDR1 and CDR2: LGHDT and YNNKEL (reference sequence). CDR3 length: 12 amino acids. The CDR3, as DNA: TGTGCCAGCAGCCAAGAGAATAGGCCCCAGCATTTT. Its translation is CASSQENRPQHF.

CDR3 residues: CASTLIGGALDTQYF. CDR3 nucleotide sequence: TGTGCCAGCACTCTCATCGGAGGGGCCTTGGATACGCAGTATTTT. J is TRBJ2-3 and V is TRBV6-5, with D possibly being TRBD2 (6 bases). CDR1 is MNHEY and CDR2 is SVGAGI in the germline V gene. V lost 7 bases and J lost 6, with 20 bases in between. CDR3 size: 15 residues.

This clone appeared once. The gene calls are TRBV7-3 and TRBJ1-1, with TRBD1 matching over 7 bases. With V trimmed by 9 bases and J by 3 bases, 4 bases remained unmatched. Looked up from germline, CDR1 is SGHTA and CDR2 is FQGTGA. CDR3 length: 12 amino acids. As DNA, the CDR3 is TGTGCCAGGGAAACAGGGGACACTGAAGCTTTCTTT. Its translation is CARETGDTEAFF.

The chain combines TRBV7-8 with TRBJ2-3; 11 bases fit TRBD2. Looked up from germline, CDR1 is SGHVS and CDR2 is FQNEAQ. The CDR3 is 19 amino acids. V dropped 2 bases and J dropped 1; count of bases not matched to a gene: 11. CDR3 coding DNA: TGTGCCAGCAGCTTATTTCGGCTAGCGGGGGGCGCTGGCACAGATACGCAGTATTTT. Amino acids: CASSLFRLAGGAGTDTQYF.

The chain has TRBV19 and TRBJ2-1; 9 nucleotides agree with TRBD1. The germline V gene encodes CDR1 LNHDA and CDR2 SQIVND (reference sequence). Trimming removed 4 bases from V and 8 bases from J; junction bases left unmatched: 15. This CDR3 comprises 17 residues. This CDR3 is CASSKNPGQGGSHEQFF. As DNA, the CDR3 is TGTGCCAGTAGTAAAAATCCGGGACAGGGAGGATCCCATGAGCAGTTCTTC.

The genes are TRBV6-2 or TRBV6-3 and TRBJ2-7; perhaps TRBD2 as D (6 bases). Germline V lookup: CDR1 MNHEY, CDR2 SVGEGT. Trimming removed 4 bases at V and 0 bases at J, with 10 bases between. The CDR3 has 14 residues. The CDR3 here is CASSSNSGSYEQYF. CDR3 coding DNA: TGTGCCAGCAGTTCTAATAGCGGCTCCTACGAGCAGTACTTC.

CDR3 loop: CASKDSLNTEAFF. CDR3 bases: TGTGCCAGTAAGGACAGCCTGAACACTGAAGCTTTCTTT. The chain has TRBV19 and TRBJ1-1; D is possibly TRBD1 (6 bases). This CDR3 has 13 residues. Germline CDR1 is LNHDA and CDR2 is SQIVND (reference sequence). V lost 7 bases, J lost 0 bases, and 9 bases lay in between.

This CDR3 reads CASSGDRRQETQYF. The CDR3 DNA is TGTGCCAGCAGTGGGGACAGACGACAAGAGACCCAGTACTTC. The V and J genes are TRBV2 and TRBJ2-5; 7 nucleotides align to TRBD1. The ends lost 4 bases at V and 2 bases at J; junction bases unmatched: 4. The V gene's germline CDR1 is SNHLY and CDR2 FYNNEI. This CDR3 spans 14 amino acids.

This clone has just one count. This chain links TRBV9 with TRBJ2-3; 7 nucleotides agree with TRBD2. This CDR3 is 14 amino acids long. V trimming: 4 bases; J trimming: 4 bases; junction bases outside the gene matches: 6. Germline V gene data show CDR1 as SGDLS and CDR2 as YYNGEE. CDR3 amino acids: CASSSLTSPDTQYF. The CDR3 DNA follows: TGTGCCAGCAGCTCTCTGACTAGCCCAGATACGCAGTATTTT.

The rearrangement joins TRBV5-1 to TRBJ2-3; D not resolved. The germline CDR1 and CDR2 sequences are SGHRS and YFSETQ. This CDR3 spans 12 amino acids. Trimming removed 1 base from V and 4 bases from J, with 4 bases in between. In DNA form, the CDR3 reads TGCGCCAGCAGCTTGTCTGCAGATACGCAGTATTTT. Amino acid sequence: CASSLSADTQYF. The variable domain in full, with the rest retrieved from reference TRBV5-1 and TRBJ2-3, is KAGVTQTPRYLIKTRGQQVTLSCSPISGHRSVSWYQQTPGQGLQFLFEYFSETQRNKGNFPGRFSGRQFSNSRSEMNVSTLELGDSALYLCASSLSADTQYFGPGTRLTVL.

The chain links TRBV30 to TRBJ1-3, with a tentative D call TRBD1 (5 bases). The CDR3 spans 14 residues. With 3 bases removed from V and 1 base from J, the gap between germline ends came to 10 bases. CDR1 and CDR2 from the germline V gene are GTSNPN and SVGIG (reference sequence). CDR3 in DNA: TGTGCCTGGAGGACCGGGACTTCTGGAAACACCATATATTTT. It encodes CAWRTGTSGNTIYF.

The V gene is TRBV18, the J gene TRBJ2-1; 13 bases are shared with TRBD2. The V gene's germline CDR1 is KGHSH and CDR2 LQKENI. The length of the CDR3 is 17 residues. With V trimmed by 4 bases and J by 3 bases, 6 bases remained unmatched. The CDR3 DNA is TGTGCCAGCTCACTCTGGACTAGCGGGGGCAACTACAATGAGCAGTTCTTC. Amino acid sequence: CASSLWTSGGNYNEQFF. Together with reference TRBV18 and TRBJ2-1, the CDR3 gives the full variable domain: NAGVMQNPRHLVRRRGQEARLRCSPMKGHSHVYWYRQLPEEGLKFMVYLQKENIIDESGMPKERFSAEFPKEGPSILRIQQVVRGDSAAYFCASSLWTSGGNYNEQFFGPGTRLTVL.

This clone was observed a single time. The chain recombines TRBV7-3 with TRBJ2-3, with 13 positions matching TRBD2. CDR3 length: 16 residues. CDR1 is SGHTA, CDR2 FQGTGA, per germline. V gave up 5 bases and J gave up 4 bases; unmatched junction bases: 6. The CDR3 DNA follows: TGTGCCAGCAGCCGAGGACTAGCGGGAGCCTCAGATACGCAGTATTTT. Translated: CASSRGLAGASDTQYF.

V usage is TRBV12-3 or TRBV12-4 and J usage is TRBJ1-5; TRBD1 aligns across 7 bases. V was clipped by 5 bases and J by 5 bases; unmatched bases: 3. The CDR3 consists of 13 residues. The CDR3 DNA sequence: TGTGCCAGCAGTCCGGGACAGCATCAGCCCCAGCATTTT. This encodes CASSPGQHQPQHF.

V is TRBV5-1 and J is TRBJ1-1, with a tentative D call TRBD1 (5 bases). The V gene's germline CDR1 is SGHRS and CDR2 YFSETQ. The CDR3 runs 16 residues. Between the trimmed V and J ends, which lost 3 bases and 6 bases, there was a span of 21 bases. The CDR3 DNA is TGCGCCAGCAGCTCTTCTCAGGGTTTAGGGGTTGCTGAAGCTTTCTTT. Translated: CASSSSQGLGVAEAFF.

The gene calls are TRBV5-4 and TRBJ1-1; D uncertain. In germline, CDR1 is SGHNT, CDR2 YYREEE (reference sequence). The V and J ends lost 4 bases and 1 base respectively, with 11 bases between them. The CDR3 loop spans 14 amino acids. The DNA for the CDR3 is TGTGCCAGCAGCCCTAGAACACCGAACACTGAAGCTTTCTTT. This sequence encodes CASSPRTPNTEAFF.

V and J are TRBV5-4 and TRBJ1-2, with D tentatively TRBD1 (5 bases). Germline CDR1 SGHNT, CDR2 YYREEE (reference sequence). The CDR3 spans 13 residues. The V and J ends lost 1 base and 4 bases respectively, with 8 bases between them. DNA of the CDR3: TGTGCCAGCAGCTTGACACAGGTCTATGGCTACACCTTC. This encodes CASSLTQVYGYTF.

This chain links TRBV29-1 with TRBJ2-3; tentatively, D is TRBD2 (6 bases). CDR3 length: 13 amino acids. V lost 5 bases and J lost 14, with 23 bases in between. CDR1 and CDR2 (germline): SQVTM, ANQGSEA. Here the CDR3 reads CSVLLGGVVSLYF. The CDR3 DNA reads as TGCAGCGTTCTCCTCGGGGGTGTAGTCTCTCTGTATTTT.

The chain couples TRBV18 to TRBJ1-1; the D gene is possibly TRBD1 (5 bases). V gave up 0 bases and J gave up 8 bases, with 16 bases separating them. Looked up from germline, CDR1 is KGHSH and CDR2 is LQKENI. CDR3 length equals 15 residues. DNA for the CDR3: TGTGCCAGCTCACCACCCTCCGGGAAGCGGGGGGAAGCTTTCTTT. It codes for CASSPPSGKRGEAFF.